The sequence of this T cell receptor beta chain was determined in a study of blood T cell repertoires in COVID-19. The CDR3 loop spans 14 amino acids. Per germline, CDR1 ENHRY and CDR2 SYGVKD. The V and J ends lost 7 bases and 0 bases respectively, with 11 bases between them. Method: immunoSEQ multiplex PCR; TCRdb's copy keeps in-frame clones and lacks some. Of 180,000 or so clones in the sample, about 86% were seen once. This TCR was sampled from a man in his sixties with acute or convalescent COVID-19. Sequenced: peripheral blood. The chain has TRBV10-3 and TRBJ2-3, with TRBD1 as a possible D gene (6 bases). For the CDR3, the DNA is TGTGCCATCAATCAGGGGCTCAGCACAGATACGCAGTATTTT. Its protein is CAINQGLSTDTQYF.